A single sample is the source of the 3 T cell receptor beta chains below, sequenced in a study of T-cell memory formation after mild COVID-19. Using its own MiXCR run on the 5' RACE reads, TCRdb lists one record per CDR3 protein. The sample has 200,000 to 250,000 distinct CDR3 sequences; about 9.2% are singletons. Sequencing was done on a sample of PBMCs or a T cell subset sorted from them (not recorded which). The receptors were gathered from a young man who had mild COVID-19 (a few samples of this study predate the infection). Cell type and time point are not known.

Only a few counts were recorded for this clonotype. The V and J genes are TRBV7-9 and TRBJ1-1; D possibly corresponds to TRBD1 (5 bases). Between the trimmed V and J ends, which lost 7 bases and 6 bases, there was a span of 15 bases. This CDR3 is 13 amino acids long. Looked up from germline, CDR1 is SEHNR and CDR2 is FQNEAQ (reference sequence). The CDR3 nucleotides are TGTGCCAGCATCACTTTGCGGGGGGCTGAAGCTTTCTTT. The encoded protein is CASITLRGAEAFF.

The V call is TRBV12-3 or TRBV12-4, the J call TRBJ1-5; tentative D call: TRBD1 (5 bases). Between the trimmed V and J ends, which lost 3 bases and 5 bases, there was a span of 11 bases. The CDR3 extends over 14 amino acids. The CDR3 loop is CASSFSGGYQPQHF. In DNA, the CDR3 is TGTGCCAGCAGTTTCTCGGGGGGATATCAGCCCCAGCATTTT.

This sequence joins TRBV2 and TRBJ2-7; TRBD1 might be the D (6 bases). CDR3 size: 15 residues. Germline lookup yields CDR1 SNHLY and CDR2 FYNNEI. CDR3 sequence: CSSSDPTTGLGEQYV. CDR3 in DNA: TGTTCCAGCAGTGATCCCACGACAGGTCTAGGAGAGCAGTACGTC.